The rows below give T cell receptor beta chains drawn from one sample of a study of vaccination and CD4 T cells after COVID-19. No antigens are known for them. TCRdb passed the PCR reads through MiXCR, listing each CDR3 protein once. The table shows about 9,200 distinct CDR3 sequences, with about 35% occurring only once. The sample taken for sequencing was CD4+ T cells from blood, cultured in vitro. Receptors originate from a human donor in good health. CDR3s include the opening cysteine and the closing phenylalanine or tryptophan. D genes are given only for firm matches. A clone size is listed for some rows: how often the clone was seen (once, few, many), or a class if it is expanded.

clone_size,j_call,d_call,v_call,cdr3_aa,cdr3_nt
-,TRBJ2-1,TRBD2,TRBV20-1,CSARVSGGNYNEQFF,TGCAGTGCTAGAGTTAGCGGGGGGAATTACAATGAGCAGTTCTTC
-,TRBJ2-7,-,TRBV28,CASSPIEDRFSYEQYF,TGTGCCAGCAGTCCAATCGAAGACAGGTTTTCCTACGAGCAGTACTTC
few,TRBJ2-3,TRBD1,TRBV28,CASRRTGGGDTQYF,TGTGCCAGCCGACGGACAGGGGGGGGTGATACGCAGTATTTT
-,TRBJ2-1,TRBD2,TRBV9,CASSVAMASGADNEQFF,TGTGCCAGCAGCGTAGCTATGGCTAGCGGGGCCGACAATGAGCAGTTCTTC
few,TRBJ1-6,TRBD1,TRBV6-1,CASTPGTGASPLHF,TGTGCCAGCACCCCTGGGACAGGGGCTTCACCCCTCCACTTT
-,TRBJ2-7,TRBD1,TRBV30,CAWSPGTGGLYEQYF,TGTGCCTGGAGTCCCGGGACAGGGGGACTCTACGAGCAGTACTTC
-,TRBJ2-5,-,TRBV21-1,CASNKVGTGGPKTQYF,TGTGCCAGCAACAAAGTCGGGACAGGGGGGCCAAAGACCCAGTACTTC
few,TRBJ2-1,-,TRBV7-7,CASSLGTSNNEQFF,TGTGCTAGCAGCTTAGGAACTTCTAACAATGAGCAGTTCTTC
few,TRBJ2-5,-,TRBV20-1,CSASMGGETQYF,TGCAGTGCTAGTATGGGTGGAGAGACCCAGTACTTC
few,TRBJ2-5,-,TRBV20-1,CSATPSGQQETQYF,TGCAGTGCCACACCCTCGGGACAACAAGAGACCCAGTACTTC